Shown below are 27 T cell receptor beta chains from a single sample sequenced in a study of cytotoxic CD8 clonotypes in ibrutinib-treated CLL. The table came from immunoSEQ multiplex PCR; TCRdb's copy has only in-frame clones and leaves some out. Found here are over 200,000 clones, about four fifths of them singletons; the top ten hold around 10%. Material: PBMCs, obtained after 12 months of ibrutinib treatment. The receptors shown here come from a human donor with chronic lymphocytic leukemia.

The CDR3, as DNA: TGTGCCAGCAGGTCGGGGGCGGGGAAATTCTACGAGCAGTACTTC. This translates into CASRSGAGKFYEQYF. The chain combines TRBV6-4 with TRBJ2-7; D possibly uses TRBD1 or TRBD2 (6 bases each). CDR1 is MRHNA, CDR2 SNTAGT, per germline. CDR3 length: 15 residues. V was trimmed by 6 bases and J by 3 bases, leaving 18 bases between them.

The chain combines TRBV7-8 with TRBJ2-3; D remains ambiguous. CDR1 and CDR2 (germline): SGHVS, FQNEAQ. The CDR3 extends over 12 amino acids. The V end lost 1 base, the J end lost 10 bases, and 9 bases lay between the germline ends. CDR3 loop: CASSLDRKAQYF. The CDR3 DNA sequence: TGTGCCAGCAGCTTAGACCGTAAGGCGCAGTATTTT.

This clone was recorded a few times. In the same sample, other DNA sequences code for this CDR3. The chain uses TRBV10-1 and TRBJ2-5, with D perhaps TRBD1 (5 bases). Germline lookup yields CDR1 WNHNN and CDR2 SYGVQD (reference sequence). The CDR3 has 13 amino acids. V lost 4 bases, J lost 0 bases, and 6 bases lay in between. In DNA, the CDR3 is TGCGCCAGCAGTGGACAGTACCAAGAGACCCAGTACTTC. This translates into CASSGQYQETQYF.

This clone was seen only once. The chain carries TRBV6-5 and TRBJ2-1; D not resolved. This CDR3 contains 14 residues. Trimming cost V 6 bases and J 8 bases, with 17 bases left between them. From germline, CDR1 is MNHEY and CDR2 SVGAGI. The CDR3 region has the DNA TGTGCCAGCAGCCCATTAATTCATAGGCATGAGCAGTTCTTC. This translates into CASSPLIHRHEQFF.

The CDR3 loop reads CASSRPSEGAEAFF. The CDR3 coding sequence is TGTGCCAGCAGCCGCCCCTCGGAAGGGGCTGAAGCTTTCTTT. The chain carries TRBV7-9 and TRBJ1-1; possible D gene TRBD1, 5 bases. Germline V gene data show CDR1 as SEHNR and CDR2 as FQNEAQ (reference sequence). This CDR3 is built from 14 residues. The germline V and J ends were trimmed by 5 bases and 6 bases, with 16 bases remaining between them. Based on the CDR3 plus reference TRBV7-9 and TRBJ1-1, the full variable domain is DTGVSQNPRHKITKRGQNVTFRCDPISEHNRLYWYRQTLGQGPEFLTYFQNEAQLEKSRLLSDRFSAERPKGSFSTLEIQRTEQGDSAMYLCASSRPSEGAEAFFGQGTRLTVV.

This chain uses TRBV29-1 with TRBJ2-3; TRBD2 matches at 10 bases. Trimming removed 4 bases from V and 0 bases from J; junction bases left unmatched: 7. Germline V gene lookup returns CDR1 SQVTM and CDR2 ANQGSEA. The CDR3 covers 16 residues. CDR3 sequence: CSVAGRTSGSTDTQYF. The CDR3 DNA sequence: TGCAGCGTTGCGGGGAGGACTAGCGGAAGCACAGATACGCAGTATTTT.

V is TRBV7-9 and J is TRBJ1-5, with 7 bases identical to TRBD1. The CDR3 is 16 amino acids. Germline values: CDR1 SEHNR, CDR2 FQNEAQ (reference sequence). V was clipped by 5 bases and J by 5 bases; unmatched bases: 12. The DNA of the CDR3 is TGTGCCAGCAGCCTTTACAGGGGAGAGAGGCATCAGCCCCAGCATTTT. Encoded protein: CASSLYRGERHQPQHF.

The gene calls are TRBV6-1 and TRBJ2-5, with D perhaps matching TRBD2 (5 bases). Germline CDR1 and CDR2: MNHNS and SASEGT. This CDR3 contains 13 residues. Trimming took off 3 bases at V and 5 bases at J, with 10 bases between the two ends. The DNA of the CDR3 is TGTGCCAGCAGTGATGAGGGCTGGGAGACCCAGTACTTC. Its translation: CASSDEGWETQYF.

The CDR3 bases are TGCGCCAGCAGCACCCCTCCCCCCGGGTTAGCGGGAGGGGGAGAGACCCAGTACTTC. Its translation: CASSTPPPGLAGGGETQYF. This chain links TRBV4-1 with TRBJ2-5; TRBD2 matches at 11 bases. In germline, CDR1 is MGHRA, CDR2 YSYEKL. This CDR3 is 19 amino acids long. J gave up 4 bases and V 5 bases, and 18 bases lay outside the gene matches.

This sequence joins TRBV6-1 and TRBJ2-1; TRBD2 matches at 7 bases. Germline loops: CDR1 MNHNS, CDR2 SASEGT. V shed 5 bases and J 5 bases; nucleotides not matched to a gene: 3. The CDR3 is 13 residues long. CDR3: CASSSRGDNEQFF. The DNA for the CDR3 is TGTGCCAGCAGTTCCCGGGGGGACAATGAGCAGTTCTTC.

The CDR3 protein is CASSLIGVKGNYEQYF. The DNA of the CDR3 is TGTGCCAGCAGTTTAATAGGGGTCAAGGGAAACTACGAGCAGTACTTC. The V gene is TRBV27, the J gene TRBJ2-7; D might be TRBD1 (5 bases). The V and J ends lost 2 bases and 3 bases respectively, with 17 bases between them. Germline V gene sequence: CDR1 MNHEY, CDR2 SMNVEV (reference sequence). The CDR3 totals 16 residues.

The chain employs TRBV21-1 and TRBJ2-7; TRBD2 is the table's D call, not checked against the DNA. TRBV21-1 is designated a pseudogene. The CDR3 spans 14 residues. The CDR3 region is CASRPSAGRDEQYF. The CDR3 DNA reads TGTGCCAGCAGGCCCAGCGCGGGAAGGGACGAGCAGTACTTC.

This chain connects TRBV28 to TRBJ2-7, with D tentatively TRBD1 or TRBD2 (5 bases each). V was cut by 3 bases and J by 3 bases, with 12 bases left in between. The CDR3 loop spans 14 amino acids. In germline, CDR1 is MDHEN, CDR2 SYDVKM. The CDR3 region is CASSFPRDHYEQYF. CDR3 sequence (DNA): TGTGCCAGCAGTTTTCCCCGGGACCACTACGAGCAGTACTTC.

V and J are TRBV7-8 and TRBJ1-2; 9 bases are shared with TRBD1. The CDR3 runs 15 residues. Germline trimming cut 5 bases from V and 4 bases from J; bases unmatched to any gene: 8. Germline CDR1 and CDR2: SGHVS and FQNEAQ. CDR3 coding DNA: TGTGCCAGCAGCATGACAGGGGGATTGAGCTATGGCTACACCTTC. Translated: CASSMTGGLSYGYTF.

The chain has TRBV6-5 and TRBJ1-2, with D possibly being TRBD1 (5 bases). The CDR3 is made up of 14 amino acids. V lost 3 bases and J 3 bases, leaving 11 bases between the germline ends. Germline-derived CDR1 and CDR2 are MNHEY and SVGAGI. The chain's CDR3 is CASSYGVRDYGYTF. The DNA of the CDR3 is TGTGCCAGCAGTTATGGGGTCAGGGACTATGGCTACACCTTC.

This chain uses TRBV29-1 with TRBJ2-3; D is unclear. V lost 8 bases and J lost 0, with 6 bases in between. The CDR3 length is 11 residues. Germline CDR1 SQVTM, CDR2 ANQGSEA. CDR3 in amino acids: CSPRSTDTQYF. CDR3 bases: TGCAGCCCAAGAAGCACAGATACGCAGTATTTT.

V is TRBV6-1 and J is TRBJ2-1; maybe TRBD1 (7 bases). The V gene's germline CDR1 is MNHNS and CDR2 SASEGT. This CDR3 region has 14 residues. The V end lost 3 bases, the J end lost 6 bases, and 12 bases lay between the germline ends. CDR3 DNA sequence: TGTGCCAGCAGTGAGAGGCAGGGGGGCAATGAGCAGTTCTTC. This translates into CASSERQGGNEQFF.

The chain joins TRBV5-8 to TRBJ2-3; D ambiguous. The V end lost 0 bases, the J end lost 4 bases, and 9 bases lay between the germline ends. Germline CDR1 and CDR2: SGHTS and YDEGEE. The CDR3 has 14 residues. In DNA form, the CDR3 reads TGTGCCAGCAGCTTGGGGCAGAAAGCAGATACGCAGTATTTT. Protein sequence: CASSLGQKADTQYF.

The chain employs TRBV7-8 and TRBJ1-6; TRBD1 matches 7 bases. Germline values: CDR1 SGHVS, CDR2 FQNEAQ. After removal of 5 bases from V and 6 bases from J, the junction contained 4 bases not matched to a gene. The CDR3 runs to 14 residues. The CDR3 reads CASSQGQLNSPLHF. The CDR3 DNA reads as TGTGCCAGCAGCCAGGGACAGCTTAATTCACCCCTCCACTTT.

CDR3 amino acids: CASSLEADTQYF. The CDR3, as DNA: TGTGCCAGCAGCTTAGAGGCGGATACGCAGTATTTT. The chain is built from TRBV7-2 and TRBJ2-3; no clear D gene. V was pared by 1 base and J by 6 bases, with 5 bases between. This CDR3 comprises 12 residues. Germline-derived CDR1 and CDR2 are SGHTA and FQGNSA.

The CDR3 region has the DNA TGTGCCAGCAGGTCCCAGGGGGAGGGTGGCTACACCTTC. As protein: CASRSQGEGGYTF. The chain recombines TRBV6-6 with TRBJ1-2; 7 nucleotides align to TRBD1. In germline, CDR1 is MNHNY, CDR2 SVGAGI (reference sequence). J was trimmed by 7 bases and V by 6 bases; bases with no gene match: 8. This CDR3 comprises 13 residues.

CDR3 sequence (DNA): TGTGCCAGCAGCTCCGGACAGGGCACAAACATTCAGTACTTC. Translation gives CASSSGQGTNIQYF. V and J are TRBV7-6 and TRBJ2-4, with TRBD1 matching 8 bases. The CDR3 is 14 amino acids. Germline V gene sequence: CDR1 SGHVS, CDR2 FNYEAQ. Germline trimming cut 4 bases from V and 6 bases from J; bases unmatched to any gene: 5. Supplemented by reference TRBV7-6 and TRBJ2-4, the full variable domain reads GAGVSQSPRYKVTKRGQDVALRCDPISGHVSLYWYRQALGQGPEFLTYFNYEAQQDKSGLPNDRFSAERPEGSISTLTIQRTEQRDSAMYRCASSSGQGTNIQYFGAGTRLSVL.

This chain connects TRBV20-1 to TRBJ1-1; weak D call: TRBD1 (6 bases). Germline V gene data show CDR1 as DFQATT and CDR2 as SNEGSKA (reference sequence). The V end lost 6 bases, the J end lost 9 bases, and 14 bases lay between the germline ends. This CDR3 spans 11 amino acids. This chain's CDR3 is CSAREGGQAFF. The CDR3, as DNA: TGCAGTGCGAGGGAAGGGGGGCAAGCTTTCTTT.

This chain links TRBV5-8 with TRBJ2-2; no reliable D call. The CDR3 is 14 amino acids. Germline CDR1 SGHTS, CDR2 YDEGEE. V was pared by 0 bases and J by 6 bases, with 9 bases between. The CDR3 loop reads CASSLDGVAGELFF. Here the CDR3 DNA reads TGTGCCAGCAGCTTGGATGGGGTCGCCGGGGAGCTGTTTTTT.

The rearrangement links TRBV29-1 to TRBJ1-1, with D tentatively TRBD1 (5 bases). The ends were cut back, 7 bases at V and 1 base at J, with 10 bases in the middle. Germline-derived CDR1 and CDR2 are SQVTM and ANQGSEA. CDR3 length: 12 amino acids. This CDR3 reads CSGGTGNTEAFF. For the CDR3, the DNA is TGCAGCGGTGGGACCGGGAACACTGAAGCTTTCTTT.

This clone was recorded a few times. This chain's CDR3 is CASSYARDSYEQYF. The CDR3 DNA sequence: TGTGCCAGCAGTTACGCCAGGGACTCCTACGAGCAGTACTTC. This chain uses TRBV6-6 with TRBJ2-7; D perhaps matches TRBD1 (5 bases). The V end was cut by 2 bases, the J end by 0 bases, with 8 bases between. The V gene's germline CDR1 is MNHNY and CDR2 SVGAGI (reference sequence). The CDR3 extends over 14 amino acids.

The rearrangement links TRBV2 to TRBJ2-5; D may match TRBD1 or TRBD2 (6 bases each). Trimming pared 8 bases from V and 4 bases from J, leaving 8 bases between. There are 11 residues in the CDR3. CDR1 and CDR2 from the germline V gene are SNHLY and FYNNEI. The CDR3 DNA is TGTGCCAGCTGGGGGGCAGAGACCCAGTACTTC. This sequence encodes CASWGAETQYF.